Below, 10 T cell receptor beta chains from the same sample are listed, as sequenced in a study of spatial heterogeneity in lung cancer. Study findings and constraints: Within tumors, counts of expanded alpha and beta TCRs tracked tumor mutation counts.

TCRdb processed the 5' RACE reads anew with MiXCR; each CDR3 protein has one entry. Of 21,000 or so distinct CDR3 sequences in the sample, around 6.6% were seen once. Regarding time point: sample taken at primary tumor resection. These TCRs are of unknown antigen specificity. The sample in question was lung tumor tissue, obtained at surgery. The receptors originated from a male donor with early-stage non-small cell lung cancer.

This clonotype has ten or more counts. The chain carries TRBV28 and TRBJ2-2; the D is unclear. V was shortened by 3 bases and J by 4 bases, with 9 bases between the two germline ends. Germline lookup yields CDR1 MDHEN and CDR2 SYDVKM. The CDR3 loop spans 14 amino acids. This chain's CDR3 is CASSLNSLTGELFF. The CDR3 bases are TGTGCCAGCAGTTTGAACAGTCTCACCGGGGAGCTGTTTTTT.

This chain joins TRBV9 and TRBJ2-7; TRBD2 agrees at 7 bases. J lost 2 bases, V lost 3 bases, and 14 bases had no gene match. Germline assignment: CDR1 SGDLS and CDR2 YYNGEE. This CDR3 region has 17 residues. The CDR3 region has the DNA TGTGCCAGCAGCGCGGGAGACAGCCTAGCGGCTCCCTACGAGCAGTACTTC. Translated, it gives CASSAGDSLAAPYEQYF. Using reference TRBV9 and TRBJ2-7 for the parts outside the CDR3, the full variable domain is DSGVTQTPKHLITATGQRVTLRCSPRSGDLSVYWYQQSLDQGLQFLIQYYNGEERAKGNILERFSAQQFPDLHSELNLSSLELGDSALYFCASSAGDSLAAPYEQYFGPGTRLTVT.

The chain couples TRBV29-1 to TRBJ2-5; D is perhaps TRBD2 (6 bases). CDR3 size: 13 residues. Germline V gene sequence: CDR1 SQVTM, CDR2 ANQGSEA. V was shortened by 4 bases and J by 5 bases, with 14 bases between the two germline ends. For the CDR3, the DNA is TGCAGCGTTGTCGGGAGTACGTTGGAGACCCAGTACTTC. Translation gives CSVVGSTLETQYF.

This clonotype came up many times. The gene calls are TRBV14 and TRBJ2-1, with D maybe TRBD1 (6 bases). V shed 5 bases and J shed 11 bases, with 16 bases lying between them. The CDR3 has 13 residues. CDR1 is SGHDN and CDR2 is FVKESK in the germline V gene. CDR3 coding DNA: TGTGCCAGCAGCAGGGGGAATACAGGGAAGCAGTTCTTC. Protein sequence: CASSRGNTGKQFF.

Ten or more counts support this clonotype. The chain employs TRBV20-1 and TRBJ2-5; D unresolved. This CDR3 has 15 amino acids. Trimming pared 0 bases from V and 4 bases from J, leaving 15 bases between. Germline V gene data show CDR1 as DFQATT and CDR2 as SNEGSKA (reference sequence). CDR3 coding DNA: TGCAGTGCTAGAGATTCTGGGCTCACGGGAGAGACCCAGTACTTC. Protein: CSARDSGLTGETQYF.

Comment on this clonotype: A much bigger clone sits one base away, suggesting this may be a read error. Because it lacks the conserved phenylalanine or tryptophan at the end, this CDR3 is likely a read error. The V and J genes are TRBV6-5 and TRBJ1-1; D not resolved. The germline V gene has CDR1 MNHEY and CDR2 SVGAGI. Trimming took off 6 bases at V and 0 bases at J, with 14 bases between the two ends. There are 15 residues in the CDR3. The CDR3 reads CASSAVGMMNTEAFL. The CDR3 coding sequence is TGTGCCAGCAGCGCGGTCGGCATGATGAACACTGAAGCTTTCCTT.

This clonotype was detected only a few times. This sequence joins TRBV18 and TRBJ2-7; D gene uncertain. Germline CDR1 and CDR2: KGHSH and LQKENI. The CDR3 covers 15 residues. V shed 3 bases and J shed 1 base, with 13 bases lying between them. The CDR3 DNA reads as TGTGCCAGCTCACCTCCTTACGGCGGATCCTACGAGCAGTACTTC. It codes for CASSPPYGGSYEQYF.

This clonotype was picked up many times. The J gene is TRBJ2-7, the V gene TRBV5-6; 11 nucleotides line up with TRBD2. Germline trimming cut 7 bases from V and 2 bases from J; bases unmatched to any gene: 5. The CDR3 has 14 residues. Per germline, CDR1 SGHDT and CDR2 YYEEEE. The chain's CDR3 is CASAPGLAAYEQYF. As DNA, the CDR3 is TGTGCCAGCGCCCCGGGACTAGCGGCCTACGAGCAGTACTTC.

This clonotype came up many times. V and J are TRBV11-2 and TRBJ2-3; D gene unclear. The germline V gene encodes CDR1 SGHAT and CDR2 FQNNGV. CDR3 length: 14 amino acids. Trimming stripped 2 bases from V and 0 bases from J, with 6 bases between. The CDR3 loop reads CASSLRLSTDTQYF. The CDR3 region has the DNA TGTGCCAGCAGCTTAAGGCTCAGCACAGATACGCAGTATTTT.

This clonotype occurred many times. The gene calls are TRBV6-6 and TRBJ1-2; 7 bases are a match to TRBD1. Germline V gene data show CDR1 as MNHNY and CDR2 as SVGAGI (reference sequence). V was pared by 9 bases and J by 8 bases, with 12 bases of the junction left unmatched. The length of the CDR3 is 13 residues. Written as DNA, the CDR3 is TGTGCCAGGTTTATCCAGGGGGATTTGGGCTACACCTTC. The encoded protein is CARFIQGDLGYTF.